This TCR beta chain is from a study of blood T cell repertoires in COVID-19. Study details: Spain, Italy and the United States supplied samples that represented acute and convalescent COVID-19. Sample material is recorded as cDNA or gDNA derived from T cells, B-cell-depleted T cells, or PBMCs.

CDR1 is LNHDA, CDR2 SQIVND, per germline (reference sequence). V was trimmed by 7 bases and J by 4 bases, leaving 19 bases between them. The CDR3 loop spans 15 amino acids. Original analysis: Estimates of nucleated cell counts were drawn from the amplification of reference gene primers. Profiling relied on immunoSEQ multiplex PCR, and the TCRdb table lists in-frame clones only, not all of them. V, J and clone size are those of that table, while D and trimming were read from the DNA. Among around 140,000 clones listed, roughly 86% were seen once. Sequenced sample: peripheral blood. The sequence came from a man between 65 and 80 years old with acute or convalescent COVID-19. The V and J genes are TRBV19 and TRBJ1-2; D is unresolved. The CDR3 spells CASTHPREGGYGYTF. The CDR3 DNA reads TGTGCCAGTACCCACCCGCGGGAGGGTGGCTATGGCTACACCTTC.